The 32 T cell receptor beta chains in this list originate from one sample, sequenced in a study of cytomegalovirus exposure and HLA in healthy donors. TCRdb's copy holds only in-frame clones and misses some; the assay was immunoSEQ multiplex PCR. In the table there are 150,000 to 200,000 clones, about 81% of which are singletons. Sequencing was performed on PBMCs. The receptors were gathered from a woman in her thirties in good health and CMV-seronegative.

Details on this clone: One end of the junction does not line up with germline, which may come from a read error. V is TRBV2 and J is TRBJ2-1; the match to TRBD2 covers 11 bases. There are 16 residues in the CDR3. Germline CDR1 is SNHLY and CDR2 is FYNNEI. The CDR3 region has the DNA TGTGCCAGCAGGGAAGGGACTAGCGGTCGTTACAATGAGCAGTTCTTC. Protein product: CASREGTSGRYNEQFF.

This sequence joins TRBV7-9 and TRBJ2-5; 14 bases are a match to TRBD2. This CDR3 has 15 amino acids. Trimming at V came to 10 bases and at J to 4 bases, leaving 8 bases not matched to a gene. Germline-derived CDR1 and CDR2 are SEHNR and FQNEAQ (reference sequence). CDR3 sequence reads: CAIRQGLAGVETQYF. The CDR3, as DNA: TGTGCCATACGCCAGGGACTAGCGGGAGTAGAGACCCAGTACTTC.

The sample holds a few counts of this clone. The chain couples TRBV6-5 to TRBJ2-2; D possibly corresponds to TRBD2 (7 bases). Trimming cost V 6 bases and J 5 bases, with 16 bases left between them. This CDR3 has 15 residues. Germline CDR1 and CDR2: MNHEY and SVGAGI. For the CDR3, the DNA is TGTGCCAGCAGGTCCGCGGGGGCAGGGACCGGGGAGCTGTTTTTT. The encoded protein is CASRSAGAGTGELFF.

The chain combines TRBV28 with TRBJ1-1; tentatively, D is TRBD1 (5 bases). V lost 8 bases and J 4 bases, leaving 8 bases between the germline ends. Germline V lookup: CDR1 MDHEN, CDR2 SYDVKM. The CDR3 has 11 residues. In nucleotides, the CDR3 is TGTGCCAGCCAGGGACTCACTGAAGCTTTCTTT. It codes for CASQGLTEAFF.

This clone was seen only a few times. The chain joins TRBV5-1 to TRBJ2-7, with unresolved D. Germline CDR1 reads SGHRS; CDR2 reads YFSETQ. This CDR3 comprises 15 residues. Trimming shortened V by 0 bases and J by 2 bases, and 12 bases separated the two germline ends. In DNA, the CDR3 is TGCGCCAGCAGCTTGGGGGCAGGTCGTACCTACGAGCAGTACTTC. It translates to CASSLGAGRTYEQYF.

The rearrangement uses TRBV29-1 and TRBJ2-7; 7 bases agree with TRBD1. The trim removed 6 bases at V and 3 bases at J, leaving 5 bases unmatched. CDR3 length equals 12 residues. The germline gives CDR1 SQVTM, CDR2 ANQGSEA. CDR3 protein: CSVRQGLYEQYF. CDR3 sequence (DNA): TGCAGCGTCCGACAGGGCCTCTACGAGCAGTACTTC.

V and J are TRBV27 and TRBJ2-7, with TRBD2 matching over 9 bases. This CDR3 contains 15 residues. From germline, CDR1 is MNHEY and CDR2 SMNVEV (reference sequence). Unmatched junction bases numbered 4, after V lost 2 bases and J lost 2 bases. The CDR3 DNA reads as TGTGCCAGCAGTTTACTAGCGGGGCGCCCCTACGAGCAGTACTTC. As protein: CASSLLAGRPYEQYF.

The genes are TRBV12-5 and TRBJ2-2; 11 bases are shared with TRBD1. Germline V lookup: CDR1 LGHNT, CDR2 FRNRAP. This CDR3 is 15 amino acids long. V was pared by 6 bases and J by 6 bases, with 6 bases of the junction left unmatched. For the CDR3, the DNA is TGTGCTAGTGGACAGGGACAGGGGGGTGCCGGGGAGCTGTTTTTT. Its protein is CASGQGQGGAGELFF.

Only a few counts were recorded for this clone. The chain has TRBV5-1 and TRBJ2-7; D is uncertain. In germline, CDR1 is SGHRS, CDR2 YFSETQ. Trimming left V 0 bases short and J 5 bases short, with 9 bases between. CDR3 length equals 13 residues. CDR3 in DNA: TGCGCCAGCAGCTTGGGGCTAGTCGACGAGCAGTACTTC. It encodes CASSLGLVDEQYF.

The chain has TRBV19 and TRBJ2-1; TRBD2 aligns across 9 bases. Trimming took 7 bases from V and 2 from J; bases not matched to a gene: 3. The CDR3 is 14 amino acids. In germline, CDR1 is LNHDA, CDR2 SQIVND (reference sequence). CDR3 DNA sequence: TGTGCCAGTAACCCTAGCGGGACCTACAATGAGCAGTTCTTC. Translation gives CASNPSGTYNEQFF.

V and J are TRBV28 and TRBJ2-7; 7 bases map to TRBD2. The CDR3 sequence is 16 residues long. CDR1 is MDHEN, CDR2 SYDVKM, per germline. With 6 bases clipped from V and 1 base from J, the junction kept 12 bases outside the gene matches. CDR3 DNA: TGTGCCAGCAGGGGGGAGGGCCGGATATTTTCCTACGAGCAGTACTTC. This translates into CASRGEGRIFSYEQYF.

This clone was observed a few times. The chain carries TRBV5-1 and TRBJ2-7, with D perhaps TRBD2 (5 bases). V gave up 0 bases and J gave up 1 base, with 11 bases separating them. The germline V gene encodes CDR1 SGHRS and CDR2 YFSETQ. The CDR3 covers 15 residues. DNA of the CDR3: TGCGCCAGCAGCTTGGGAGGGTTTGGGTCCTACGAGCAGTACTTC. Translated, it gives CASSLGGFGSYEQYF. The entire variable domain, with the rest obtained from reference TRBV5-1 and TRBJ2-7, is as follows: KAGVTQTPRYLIKTRGQQVTLSCSPISGHRSVSWYQQTPGQGLQFLFEYFSETQRNKGNFPGRFSGRQFSNSRSEMNVSTLELGDSALYLCASSLGGFGSYEQYFGPGTRLTVT.

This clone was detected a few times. The CDR3 protein is CASSGDREGTEAFF. The CDR3 coding sequence is TGTGCCAGTAGTGGGGACAGGGAGGGTACTGAAGCTTTCTTT. The chain carries TRBV19 and TRBJ1-1; 9 nucleotides line up with TRBD1. Germline assignment: CDR1 LNHDA and CDR2 SQIVND (reference sequence). The CDR3 contains 14 residues. The J segment lost 5 bases and the V segment lost 5 bases, leaving 6 bases of the junction unmatched.

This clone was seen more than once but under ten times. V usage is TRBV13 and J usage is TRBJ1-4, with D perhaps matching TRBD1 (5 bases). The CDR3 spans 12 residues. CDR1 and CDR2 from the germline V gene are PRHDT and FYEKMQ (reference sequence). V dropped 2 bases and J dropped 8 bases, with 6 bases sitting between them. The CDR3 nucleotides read TGTGCCAGCAGCTTACAGGGAGAAAAACTGTTTTTT. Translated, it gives CASSLQGEKLFF.

This CDR3 is CASSLVVSVETQYF. In DNA, the CDR3 is TGCGCCAGCAGCTTGGTGGTTAGCGTGGAGACCCAGTACTTC. The V and J genes are TRBV5-1 and TRBJ2-5; maybe TRBD2 (5 bases). V was clipped by 0 bases and J by 5 bases, with 11 bases between them. Looked up from germline, CDR1 is SGHRS and CDR2 is YFSETQ. The CDR3 is 14 residues long.

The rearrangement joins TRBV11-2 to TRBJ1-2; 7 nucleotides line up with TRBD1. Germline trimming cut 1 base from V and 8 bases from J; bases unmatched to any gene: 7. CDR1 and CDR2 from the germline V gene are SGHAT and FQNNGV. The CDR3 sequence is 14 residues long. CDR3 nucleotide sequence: TGTGCCAGCAGCTTAGCGGAAGGGGGCGAAGGCTACACCTTC. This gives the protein CASSLAEGGEGYTF.

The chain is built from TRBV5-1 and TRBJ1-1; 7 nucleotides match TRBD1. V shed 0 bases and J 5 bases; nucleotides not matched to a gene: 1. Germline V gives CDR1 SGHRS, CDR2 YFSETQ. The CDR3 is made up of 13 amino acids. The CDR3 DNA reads TGCGCCAGCAGCTTGGAACAGGGGACTGAAGCTTTCTTT. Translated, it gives CASSLEQGTEAFF.

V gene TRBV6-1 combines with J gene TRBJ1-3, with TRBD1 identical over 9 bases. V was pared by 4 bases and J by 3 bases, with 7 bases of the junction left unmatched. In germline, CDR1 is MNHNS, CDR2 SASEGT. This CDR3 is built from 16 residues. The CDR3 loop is CASSAGTGYGGNTIYF. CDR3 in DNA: TGTGCCAGCAGTGCCGGGACAGGGTATGGTGGAAACACCATATATTTT.

The CDR3 DNA reads as TGTGCCAGCAGTACCCAGGCAGAAATCTATGGCTACACCTTC. This codes for CASSTQAEIYGYTF. The chain joins TRBV2 to TRBJ1-2; D gene unclear. CDR1 SNHLY and CDR2 FYNNEI come from the germline V gene. This CDR3 has 14 residues. V gave up 5 bases and J gave up 4 bases, with 14 bases separating them.

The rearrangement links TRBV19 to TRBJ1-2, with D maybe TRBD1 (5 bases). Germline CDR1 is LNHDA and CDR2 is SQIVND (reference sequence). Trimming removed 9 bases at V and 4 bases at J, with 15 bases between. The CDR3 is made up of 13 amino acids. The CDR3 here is CASHPGGIYGYTF. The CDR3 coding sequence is TGTGCCAGCCATCCTGGGGGGATCTATGGCTACACCTTC.

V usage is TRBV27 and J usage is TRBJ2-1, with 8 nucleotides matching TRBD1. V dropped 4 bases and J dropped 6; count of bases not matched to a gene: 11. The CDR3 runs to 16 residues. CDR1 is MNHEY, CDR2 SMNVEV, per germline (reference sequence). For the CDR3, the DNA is TGTGCCAGCAGTTCCCCGGACAGGGCGGGTGCCAATGAGCAGTTCTTC. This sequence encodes CASSSPDRAGANEQFF.

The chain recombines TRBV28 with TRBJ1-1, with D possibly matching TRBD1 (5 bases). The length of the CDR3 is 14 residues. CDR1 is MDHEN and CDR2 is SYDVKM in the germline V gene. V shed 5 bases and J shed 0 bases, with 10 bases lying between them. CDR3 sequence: CASSRQLLNTEAFF. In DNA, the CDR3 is TGTGCCAGCAGTAGACAGCTCCTGAACACTGAAGCTTTCTTT.

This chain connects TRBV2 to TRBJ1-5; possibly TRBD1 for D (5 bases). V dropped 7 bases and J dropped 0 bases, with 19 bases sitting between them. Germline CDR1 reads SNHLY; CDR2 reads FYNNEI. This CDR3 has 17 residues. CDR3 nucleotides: TGTGCCAGCACTGGGGCCAGGGACTCAGATAGCAATCAGCCCCAGCATTTT. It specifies CASTGARDSDSNQPQHF.

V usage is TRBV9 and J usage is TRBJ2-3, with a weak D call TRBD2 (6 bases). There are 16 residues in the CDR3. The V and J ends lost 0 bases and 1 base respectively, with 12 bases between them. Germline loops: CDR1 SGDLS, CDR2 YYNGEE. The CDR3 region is CASSVVSGVGTDTQYF. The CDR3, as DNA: TGTGCCAGCAGCGTAGTATCGGGGGTCGGCACAGATACGCAGTATTTT.

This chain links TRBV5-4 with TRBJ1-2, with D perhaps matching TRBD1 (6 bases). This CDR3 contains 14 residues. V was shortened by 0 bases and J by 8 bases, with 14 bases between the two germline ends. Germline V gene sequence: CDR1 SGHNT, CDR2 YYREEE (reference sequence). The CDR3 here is CASSLDGRGQGYTF. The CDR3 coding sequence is TGTGCCAGCAGCTTGGATGGCAGGGGACAAGGCTACACCTTC.

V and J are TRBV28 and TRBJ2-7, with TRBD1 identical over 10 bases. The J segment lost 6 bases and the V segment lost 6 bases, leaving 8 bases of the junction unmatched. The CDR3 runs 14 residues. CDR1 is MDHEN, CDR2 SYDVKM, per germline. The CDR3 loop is CASRTGGRVGEQYF. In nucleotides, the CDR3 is TGTGCCAGCAGGACAGGGGGCCGTGTGGGCGAGCAGTACTTC.

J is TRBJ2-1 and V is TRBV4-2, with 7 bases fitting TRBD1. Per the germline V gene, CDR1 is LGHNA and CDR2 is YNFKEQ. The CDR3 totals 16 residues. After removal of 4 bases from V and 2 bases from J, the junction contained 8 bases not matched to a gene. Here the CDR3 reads CASSRPDRATYNEQFF. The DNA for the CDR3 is TGTGCCAGCAGCCGACCTGACAGGGCAACCTACAATGAGCAGTTCTTC.

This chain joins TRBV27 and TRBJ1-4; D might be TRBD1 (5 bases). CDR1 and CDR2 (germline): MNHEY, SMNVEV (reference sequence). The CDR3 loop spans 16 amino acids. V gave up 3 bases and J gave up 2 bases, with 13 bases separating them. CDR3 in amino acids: CASSLFVGQTNEKLFF. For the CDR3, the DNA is TGTGCCAGCAGTTTGTTCGTGGGGCAGACTAATGAAAAACTGTTTTTT. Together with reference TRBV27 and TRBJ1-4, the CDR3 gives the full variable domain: EAQVTQNPRYLITVTGKKLTVTCSQNMNHEYMSWYRQDPGLGLRQIYYSMNVEVTDKGDVPEGYKVSRKEKRNFPLILESPSPNQTSLYFCASSLFVGQTNEKLFFGSGTQLSVL.

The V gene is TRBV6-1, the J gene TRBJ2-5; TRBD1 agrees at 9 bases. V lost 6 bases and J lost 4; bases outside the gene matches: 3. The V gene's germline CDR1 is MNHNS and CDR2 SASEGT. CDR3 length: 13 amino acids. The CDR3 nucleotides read TGTGCCAGCAGCGGGACAGGGTTAGAGACCCAGTACTTC. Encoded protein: CASSGTGLETQYF.

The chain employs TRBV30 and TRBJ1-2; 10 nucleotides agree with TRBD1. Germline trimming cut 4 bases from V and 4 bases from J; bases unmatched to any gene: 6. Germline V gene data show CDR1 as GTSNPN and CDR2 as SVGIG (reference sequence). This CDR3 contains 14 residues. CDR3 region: CAWTTTGGFYGYTF. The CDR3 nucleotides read TGTGCCTGGACTACGACAGGGGGCTTCTATGGCTACACCTTC.

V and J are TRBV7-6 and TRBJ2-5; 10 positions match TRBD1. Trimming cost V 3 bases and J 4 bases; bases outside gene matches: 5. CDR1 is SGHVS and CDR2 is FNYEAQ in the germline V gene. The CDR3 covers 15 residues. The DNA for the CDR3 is TGTGCCAGCAGCTTGGGGACAGGGGATGGAGAGACCCAGTACTTC. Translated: CASSLGTGDGETQYF. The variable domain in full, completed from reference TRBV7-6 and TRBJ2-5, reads GAGVSQSPRYKVTKRGQDVALRCDPISGHVSLYWYRQALGQGPEFLTYFNYEAQQDKSGLPNDRFSAERPEGSISTLTIQRTEQRDSAMYRCASSLGTGDGETQYFGPGTRLLVL.

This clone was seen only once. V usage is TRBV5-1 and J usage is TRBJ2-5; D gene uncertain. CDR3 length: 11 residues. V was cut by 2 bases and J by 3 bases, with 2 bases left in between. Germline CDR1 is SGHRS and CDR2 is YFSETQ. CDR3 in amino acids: CASSFKETQYF. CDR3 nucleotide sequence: TGCGCCAGCAGCTTTAAAGAGACCCAGTACTTC.